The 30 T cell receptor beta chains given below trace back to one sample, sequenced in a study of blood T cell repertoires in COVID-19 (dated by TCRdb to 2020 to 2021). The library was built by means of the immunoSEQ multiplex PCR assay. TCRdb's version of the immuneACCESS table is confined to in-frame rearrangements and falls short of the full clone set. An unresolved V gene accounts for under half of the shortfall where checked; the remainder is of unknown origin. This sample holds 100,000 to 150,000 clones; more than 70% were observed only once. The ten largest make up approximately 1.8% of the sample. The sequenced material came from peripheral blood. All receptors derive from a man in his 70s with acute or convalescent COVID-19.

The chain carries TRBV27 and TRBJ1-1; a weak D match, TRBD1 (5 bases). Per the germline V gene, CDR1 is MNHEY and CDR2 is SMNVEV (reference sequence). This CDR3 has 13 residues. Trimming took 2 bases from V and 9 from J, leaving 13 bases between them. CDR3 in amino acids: CASSLGGGRQAFF. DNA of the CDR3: TGTGCCAGCAGTTTAGGGGGAGGACGGCAAGCTTTCTTT.

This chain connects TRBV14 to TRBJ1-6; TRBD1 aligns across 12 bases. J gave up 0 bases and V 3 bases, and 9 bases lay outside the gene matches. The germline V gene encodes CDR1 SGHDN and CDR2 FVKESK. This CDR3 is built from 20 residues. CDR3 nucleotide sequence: TGTGCCAGCAGCCAGACCGGGACAGGGGGCGCCGGCTCCTATAATTCACCCCTCCACTTT. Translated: CASSQTGTGGAGSYNSPLHF.

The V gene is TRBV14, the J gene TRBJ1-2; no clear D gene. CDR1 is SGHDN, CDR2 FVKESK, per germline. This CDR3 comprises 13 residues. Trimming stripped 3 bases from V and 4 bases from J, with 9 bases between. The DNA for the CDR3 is TGTGCCAGCAGCCAGAGCTCAATCTATGGCTACACCTTC. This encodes CASSQSSIYGYTF.

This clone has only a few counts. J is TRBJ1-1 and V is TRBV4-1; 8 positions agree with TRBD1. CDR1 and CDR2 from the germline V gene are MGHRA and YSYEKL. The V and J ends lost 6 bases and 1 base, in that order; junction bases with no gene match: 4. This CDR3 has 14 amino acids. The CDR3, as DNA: TGCGCCAGCAGGCGGGGACAGGAGAACACTGAAGCTTTCTTT. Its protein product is CASRRGQENTEAFF.

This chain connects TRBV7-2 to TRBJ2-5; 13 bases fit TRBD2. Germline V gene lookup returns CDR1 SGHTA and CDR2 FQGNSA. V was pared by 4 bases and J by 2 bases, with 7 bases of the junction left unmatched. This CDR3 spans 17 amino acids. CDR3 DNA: TGTGCCAGCAGCTCCTGGACTAGCGGGGGCCCGCAAGAGACCCAGTACTTC. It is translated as CASSSWTSGGPQETQYF. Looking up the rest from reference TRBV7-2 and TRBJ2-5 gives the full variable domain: GAGVSQSPSNKVTEKGKDVELRCDPISGHTALYWYRQSLGQGLEFLIYFQGNSAPDKSGLPSDRFSAERTGGSVSTLTIQRTQQEDSAVYLCASSSWTSGGPQETQYFGPGTRLLVL.

The DNA of the CDR3 is TGTGCCAGCAGCCAAGATTGGTATTCGAACAGCCTTAGCTCCTATAATTCACCCCTCCACTTT. Translated: CASSQDWYSNSLSSYNSPLHF. V is TRBV4-2 and J is TRBJ1-6; D call uncertain. The V gene lost 0 bases and the J gene lost 0 bases, with 21 bases spanning the gap. Per germline, CDR1 LGHNA and CDR2 YNFKEQ. The CDR3 runs to 21 residues.

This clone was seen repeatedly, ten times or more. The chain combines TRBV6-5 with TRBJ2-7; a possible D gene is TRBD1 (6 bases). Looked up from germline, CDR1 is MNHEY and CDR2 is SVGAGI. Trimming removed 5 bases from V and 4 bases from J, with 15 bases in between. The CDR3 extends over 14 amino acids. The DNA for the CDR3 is TGTGCCAGCAGTAGACAGGCCGGGCCATACGAGCAGTACTTC. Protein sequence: CASSRQAGPYEQYF.

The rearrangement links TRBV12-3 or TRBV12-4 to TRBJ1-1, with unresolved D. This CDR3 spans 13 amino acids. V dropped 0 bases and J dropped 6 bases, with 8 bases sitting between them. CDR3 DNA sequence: TGTGCCAGCAGTTTAGCTGGTGCGGCTGAAGCTTTCTTT. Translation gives CASSLAGAAEAFF.

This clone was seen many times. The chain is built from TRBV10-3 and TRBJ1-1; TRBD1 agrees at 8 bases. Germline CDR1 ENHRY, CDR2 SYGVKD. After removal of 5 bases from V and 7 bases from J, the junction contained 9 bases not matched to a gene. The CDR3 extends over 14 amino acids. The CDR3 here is CAISPSQGADEAFF. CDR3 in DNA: TGTGCCATCAGTCCGTCTCAGGGGGCGGATGAAGCTTTCTTT.

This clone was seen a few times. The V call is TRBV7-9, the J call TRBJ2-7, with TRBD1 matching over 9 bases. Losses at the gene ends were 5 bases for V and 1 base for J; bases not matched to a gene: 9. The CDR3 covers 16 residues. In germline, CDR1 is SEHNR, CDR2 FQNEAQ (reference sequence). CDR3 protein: CASSPEQGQGSYEQYF. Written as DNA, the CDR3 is TGTGCCAGCAGCCCCGAACAGGGACAGGGATCCTACGAGCAGTACTTC.

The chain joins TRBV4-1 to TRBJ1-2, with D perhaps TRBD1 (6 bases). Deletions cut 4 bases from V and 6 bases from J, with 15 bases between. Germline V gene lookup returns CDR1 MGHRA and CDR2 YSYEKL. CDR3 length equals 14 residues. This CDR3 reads CASSPYGTFHGYTF. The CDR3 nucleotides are TGCGCCAGCAGCCCGTACGGGACATTCCATGGCTACACCTTC.

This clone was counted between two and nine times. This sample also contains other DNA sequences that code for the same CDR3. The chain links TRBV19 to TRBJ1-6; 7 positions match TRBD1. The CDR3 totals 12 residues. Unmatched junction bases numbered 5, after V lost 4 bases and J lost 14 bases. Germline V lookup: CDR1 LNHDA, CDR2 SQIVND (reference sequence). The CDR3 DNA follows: TGTGCCAGTAGTACGACAGGGAGGTCCCTCCACTTT. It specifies CASSTTGRSLHF. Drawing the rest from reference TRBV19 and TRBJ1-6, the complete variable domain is DGGITQSPKYLFRKEGQNVTLSCEQNLNHDAMYWYRQDPGQGLRLIYYSQIVNDFQKGDIAEGYSVSREKKESFPLTVTSAQKNPTAFYLCASSTTGRSLHFGNGTRLTVT.

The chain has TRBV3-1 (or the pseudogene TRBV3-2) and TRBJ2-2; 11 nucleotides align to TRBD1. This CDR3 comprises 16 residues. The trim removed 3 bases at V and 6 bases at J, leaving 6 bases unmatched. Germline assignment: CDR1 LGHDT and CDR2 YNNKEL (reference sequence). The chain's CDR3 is CASSQSGTGGSGELFF. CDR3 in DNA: TGTGCCAGCAGCCAGTCTGGGACAGGGGGATCCGGGGAGCTGTTTTTT.

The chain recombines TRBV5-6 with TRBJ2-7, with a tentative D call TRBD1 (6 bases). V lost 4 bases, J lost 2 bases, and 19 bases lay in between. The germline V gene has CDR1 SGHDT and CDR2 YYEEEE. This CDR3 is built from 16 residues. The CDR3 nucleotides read TGTGCCAGCAGCGACTCACAGGGTACCGGGCCCTACGAGCAGTACTTC. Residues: CASSDSQGTGPYEQYF.

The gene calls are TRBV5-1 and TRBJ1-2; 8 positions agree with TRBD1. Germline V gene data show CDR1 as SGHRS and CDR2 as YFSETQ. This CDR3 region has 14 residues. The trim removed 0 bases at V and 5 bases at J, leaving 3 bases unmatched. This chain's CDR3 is CASSLGDRKYGYTF. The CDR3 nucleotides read TGCGCCAGCAGCTTGGGGGACAGGAAATATGGCTACACCTTC.

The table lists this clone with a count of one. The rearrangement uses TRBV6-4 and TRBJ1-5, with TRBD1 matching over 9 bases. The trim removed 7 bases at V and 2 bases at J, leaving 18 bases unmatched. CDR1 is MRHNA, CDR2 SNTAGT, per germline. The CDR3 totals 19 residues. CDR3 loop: CASIRGQGSYEWGNQPQHF. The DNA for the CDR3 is TGTGCCAGCATTCGGGGACAGGGTTCATACGAGTGGGGCAATCAGCCCCAGCATTTT.

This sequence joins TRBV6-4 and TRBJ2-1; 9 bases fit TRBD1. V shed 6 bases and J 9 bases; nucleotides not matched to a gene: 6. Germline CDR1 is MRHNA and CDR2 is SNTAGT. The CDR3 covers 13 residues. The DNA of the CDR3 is TGTGCCAGCAGCCCATACAGGGGGCTTGAGCAGTTCTTC. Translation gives CASSPYRGLEQFF.

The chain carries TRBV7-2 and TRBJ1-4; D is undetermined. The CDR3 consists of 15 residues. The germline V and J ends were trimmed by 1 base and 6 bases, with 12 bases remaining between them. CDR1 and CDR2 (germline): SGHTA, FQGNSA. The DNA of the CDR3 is TGTGCCAGCAGCTTAGTCTGGACTGGAGATGAAAAACTGTTTTTT. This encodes CASSLVWTGDEKLFF.

Written as DNA, the CDR3 is TGTGCCAGCTCACAAATATTACAGGAGCCCTATGGCTACACCTTC. Translation gives CASSQILQEPYGYTF. V and J are TRBV18 and TRBJ1-2; TRBD1 might be the D (5 bases). Germline V gene sequence: CDR1 KGHSH, CDR2 LQKENI. V gave up 4 bases and J gave up 4 bases, with 16 bases separating them. There are 15 residues in the CDR3.

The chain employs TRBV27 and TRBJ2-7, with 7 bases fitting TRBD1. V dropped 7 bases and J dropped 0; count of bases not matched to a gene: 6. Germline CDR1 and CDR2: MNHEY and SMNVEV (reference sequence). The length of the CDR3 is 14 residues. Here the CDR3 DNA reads TGTGCCAGCACCCTCCGACAGGGCTCCTACGAGCAGTACTTC. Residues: CASTLRQGSYEQYF.

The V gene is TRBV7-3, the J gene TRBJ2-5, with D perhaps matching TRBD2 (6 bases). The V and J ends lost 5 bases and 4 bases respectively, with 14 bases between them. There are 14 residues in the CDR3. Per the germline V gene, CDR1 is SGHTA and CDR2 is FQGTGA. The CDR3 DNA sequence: TGTGCCAGCAGCGTGACTAGAGGATCAGAGACCCAGTACTTC. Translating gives CASSVTRGSETQYF.

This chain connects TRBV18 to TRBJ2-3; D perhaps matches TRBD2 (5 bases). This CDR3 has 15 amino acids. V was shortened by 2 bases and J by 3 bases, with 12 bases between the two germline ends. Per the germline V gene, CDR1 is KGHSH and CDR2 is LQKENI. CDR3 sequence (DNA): TGTGCCAGCTCACCAGCGGGCAGTAGAACAGATACGCAGTATTTT. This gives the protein CASSPAGSRTDTQYF.

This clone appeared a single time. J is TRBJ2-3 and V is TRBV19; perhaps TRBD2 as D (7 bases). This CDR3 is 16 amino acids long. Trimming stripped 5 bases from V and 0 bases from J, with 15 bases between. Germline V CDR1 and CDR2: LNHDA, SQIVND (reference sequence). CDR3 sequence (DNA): TGTGCCAGTAGTCCGCGGGCGGGGGCGAGCACAGATACGCAGTATTTT. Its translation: CASSPRAGASTDTQYF.

CDR3 region: CASRLNSYPHYEQYF. The CDR3 bases are TGTGCCAGCAGACTAAATTCCTACCCGCATTACGAGCAGTACTTC. The J gene is TRBJ2-7, the V gene TRBV7-2; D gene ambiguous. Trimming pared 6 bases from V and 4 bases from J, leaving 19 bases between. In germline, CDR1 is SGHTA, CDR2 FQGNSA. CDR3 length: 15 amino acids.

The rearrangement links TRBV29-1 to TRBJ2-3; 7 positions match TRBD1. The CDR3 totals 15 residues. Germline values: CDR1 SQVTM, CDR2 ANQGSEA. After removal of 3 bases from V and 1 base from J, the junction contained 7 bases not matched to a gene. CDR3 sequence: CSVEGSQGGTDTQYF. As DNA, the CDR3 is TGCAGCGTTGAGGGGTCCCAGGGGGGCACAGATACGCAGTATTTT.

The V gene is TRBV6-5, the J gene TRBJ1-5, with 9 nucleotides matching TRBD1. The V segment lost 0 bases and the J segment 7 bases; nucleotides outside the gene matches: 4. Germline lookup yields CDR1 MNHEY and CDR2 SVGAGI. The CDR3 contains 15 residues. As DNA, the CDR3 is TGTGCCAGCAGTTACTCGGGGACAGGGAGACAGCCCCAGCATTTT. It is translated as CASSYSGTGRQPQHF.

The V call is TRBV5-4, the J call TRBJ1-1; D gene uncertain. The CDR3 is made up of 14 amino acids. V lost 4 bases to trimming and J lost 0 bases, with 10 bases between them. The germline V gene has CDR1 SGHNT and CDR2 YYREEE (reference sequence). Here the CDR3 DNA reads TGTGCCAGCAGCACGCTATTTATGAACACTGAAGCTTTCTTT. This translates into CASSTLFMNTEAFF.

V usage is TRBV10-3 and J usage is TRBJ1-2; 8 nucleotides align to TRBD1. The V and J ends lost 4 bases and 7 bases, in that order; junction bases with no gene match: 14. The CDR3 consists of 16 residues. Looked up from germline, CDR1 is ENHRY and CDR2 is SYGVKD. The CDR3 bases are TGTGCCATCAGTGCTTTGACAGGGGTGGCCCTGGGTGGCTACACCTTC. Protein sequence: CAISALTGVALGGYTF.

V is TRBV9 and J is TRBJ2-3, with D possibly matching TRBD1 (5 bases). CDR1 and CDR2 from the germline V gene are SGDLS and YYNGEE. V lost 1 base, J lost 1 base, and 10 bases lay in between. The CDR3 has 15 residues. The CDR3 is CASSVNVGGTDTQYF. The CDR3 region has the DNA TGTGCCAGCAGCGTAAATGTAGGGGGCACAGATACGCAGTATTTT. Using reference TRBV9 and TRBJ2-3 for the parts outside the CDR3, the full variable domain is DSGVTQTPKHLITATGQRVTLRCSPRSGDLSVYWYQQSLDQGLQFLIQYYNGEERAKGNILERFSAQQFPDLHSELNLSSLELGDSALYFCASSVNVGGTDTQYFGPGTRLTVL.

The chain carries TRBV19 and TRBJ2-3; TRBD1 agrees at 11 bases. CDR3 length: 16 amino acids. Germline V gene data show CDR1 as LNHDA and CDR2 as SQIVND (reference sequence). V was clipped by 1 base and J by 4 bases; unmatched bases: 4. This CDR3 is CASSIARTGGADTQYF. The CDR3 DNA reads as TGTGCCAGTAGTATAGCGAGGACAGGGGGCGCAGATACGCAGTATTTT.